The 24 T cell receptor beta chains in this list originate from one sample, sequenced in a study of blood T cell repertoires in COVID-19 (dated by TCRdb to the early 2020s). The library was made by the immunoSEQ multiplex PCR assay. TCRdb retrieved this table from immuneACCESS and kept in-frame rearrangements only. Not all clones are present; in checked studies, unresolved V genes account for under half, and no reason is known for the remainder. The sample contains fewer than 400,000 clones, 92% of them found a single time. The top ten clones comprise 15% to 20% of the sample. The sequenced material came from PBMCs or T cells enriched from blood (not recorded which). These receptors all stem from a woman under 40 who had recovered from COVID-19.

This clone was picked up a small number of times. The genes are TRBV6-5 and TRBJ1-6; 7 positions match TRBD1. The CDR3 is 14 residues long. V was pared by 5 bases and J by 8 bases, with 6 bases of the junction left unmatched. Germline V gene data show CDR1 as MNHEY and CDR2 as SVGAGI. The CDR3 sequence: CASSQQGTHSPLHF. The CDR3, as DNA: TGTGCCAGCAGTCAACAGGGGACCCATTCACCCCTCCACTTT.

This chain uses TRBV2 with TRBJ2-2; D is undetermined. The CDR3 covers 16 residues. With 3 bases removed from V and 0 bases from J, the gap between germline ends came to 11 bases. From germline, CDR1 is SNHLY and CDR2 FYNNEI. The DNA for the CDR3 is TGTGCCAGCAGTGATTCTATCCGCGCGAACACCGGGGAGCTGTTTTTT. Residues: CASSDSIRANTGELFF.

This clone was seen once. Here the CDR3 reads CASSLGAGQAKTNYGYTF. The CDR3 bases are TGTGCCAGCAGCTTGGGGGCAGGACAGGCCAAAACTAACTATGGCTACACCTTC. This sequence joins TRBV5-6 and TRBJ1-2, with 7 bases fitting TRBD1. After removal of 0 bases from V and 0 bases from J, the junction contained 11 bases not matched to a gene. Germline CDR1 and CDR2: SGHDT and YYEEEE. This CDR3 is 18 amino acids long.

This clone was detected a few times. The chain couples TRBV28 to TRBJ2-1; D possibly corresponds to TRBD2 (5 bases). The CDR3 length is 14 residues. Germline CDR1 and CDR2: MDHEN and SYDVKM. V was pared by 7 bases and J by 5 bases, with 15 bases between. The CDR3 loop reads CASTLEDGNNEQFF. Written as DNA, the CDR3 is TGTGCCAGCACCTTGGAGGACGGTAACAATGAGCAGTTCTTC. Filled out from reference TRBV28 and TRBJ2-1, the complete variable domain reads DVKVTQSSRYLVKRTGEKVFLECVQDMDHENMFWYRQDPGLGLRLIYFSYDVKMKEKGDIPEGYSVSREKKERFSLILESASTNQTSMYLCASTLEDGNNEQFFGPGTRLTVL.

This chain joins TRBV11-2 and TRBJ2-1; 10 bases map to TRBD2. Germline assignment: CDR1 SGHAT and CDR2 FQNNGV. Trimming took 6 bases from V and 5 from J; bases not matched to a gene: 7. CDR3 size: 15 residues. CDR3 residues: CASRLAGNYDNEQFF. The DNA for the CDR3 is TGTGCCAGCAGACTAGCGGGGAACTATGACAATGAGCAGTTCTTC.

This chain joins TRBV11-3 and TRBJ2-5, with 7 nucleotides matching TRBD2. Germline V lookup: CDR1 SGHNT, CDR2 YENEEA. CDR3 size: 15 residues. J was trimmed by 4 bases and V by 8 bases; bases with no gene match: 13. The CDR3 region is CASGGNGGYGETQYF. The CDR3 coding sequence is TGTGCCAGCGGAGGGAACGGGGGGTATGGAGAGACCCAGTACTTC.

The rearrangement links TRBV14 to TRBJ1-5; 8 bases are a match to TRBD1. CDR1 and CDR2 (germline): SGHDN, FVKESK. The CDR3 is 15 amino acids. With V trimmed by 2 bases and J by 7 bases, 7 bases remained unmatched. The CDR3 bases are TGTGCCAGCAGCCAAACGGACAGGGCAGGACAGCCCCAGCATTTT. Its protein product is CASSQTDRAGQPQHF. The full variable domain, completed using reference TRBV14 and TRBJ1-5, is EAGVTQFPSHSVIEKGQTVTLRCDPISGHDNLYWYRRVMGKEIKFLLHFVKESKQDESGMPNNRFLAERTGGTYSTLKVQPAELEDSGVYFCASSQTDRAGQPQHFGDGTRLSIL.

This chain joins TRBV5-4 and TRBJ2-5; a weak D match, TRBD2 (5 bases). This CDR3 is 12 amino acids long. V shed 4 bases and J shed 2 bases, with 6 bases lying between them. Germline-derived CDR1 and CDR2 are SGHNT and YYREEE (reference sequence). The CDR3 reads CASSSGQETQYF. The CDR3 DNA follows: TGTGCCAGCAGCAGCGGACAAGAGACCCAGTACTTC.

The chain carries TRBV7-9 and TRBJ1-1; possible D gene TRBD1, 5 bases. V gave up 5 bases and J gave up 5 bases, with 15 bases separating them. Germline CDR1 SEHNR, CDR2 FQNEAQ (reference sequence). The CDR3 length is 14 residues. CDR3 sequence reads: CASSPFVGGTEAFF. CDR3 DNA: TGTGCCAGCAGCCCGTTCGTCGGGGGGACTGAAGCTTTCTTT. Full variable domain (rest looked up from reference TRBV7-9 and TRBJ1-1): DTGVSQNPRHKITKRGQNVTFRCDPISEHNRLYWYRQTLGQGPEFLTYFQNEAQLEKSRLLSDRFSAERPKGSFSTLEIQRTEQGDSAMYLCASSPFVGGTEAFFGQGTRLTVV.

This chain uses TRBV18 with TRBJ2-6, with D possibly TRBD2 on 6 matching bases. CDR1 is KGHSH, CDR2 LQKENI, per germline. The CDR3 has 16 amino acids. Trimming stripped 6 bases from V and 0 bases from J, with 12 bases between. The CDR3 sequence: CASSPGGTSGANVLTF. DNA of the CDR3: TGTGCCAGCTCCCCCGGAGGGACCTCTGGGGCCAACGTCCTGACTTTC.

The chain combines TRBV7-9 with TRBJ1-2, with TRBD1 as a possible D gene (5 bases). The V end lost 5 bases, the J end lost 4 bases, and 20 bases lay between the germline ends. The CDR3 is made up of 16 amino acids. CDR1 is SEHNR and CDR2 is FQNEAQ in the germline V gene (reference sequence). The CDR3 here is CASSPWSGLTSYGYTF. In DNA, the CDR3 is TGTGCCAGCAGCCCCTGGTCGGGACTGACATCCTATGGCTACACCTTC.

This clone was recorded only once. J is TRBJ1-2 and V is TRBV5-8; 8 bases agree with TRBD1. The CDR3 is 15 amino acids. Unmatched junction bases numbered 9, after V lost 4 bases and J lost 4 bases. Germline V CDR1 and CDR2: SGHTS, YDEGEE. The CDR3 here is CASSTGRGQVYGYTF. Written as DNA, the CDR3 is TGTGCCAGCAGCACCGGCAGGGGGCAGGTCTATGGCTACACCTTC. The whole variable domain, filled in from reference TRBV5-8 and TRBJ1-2, reads EAGVTQSPTHLIKTRGQQATLRCSPISGHTSVYWYQQALGLGLQFLLWYDEGEERNRGNFPPRFSGRQFPNYSSELNVNALELEDSALYLCASSTGRGQVYGYTFGSGTRLTVV.

The chain employs TRBV19 and TRBJ2-1, with TRBD2 identical over 13 bases. This CDR3 spans 15 amino acids. Germline CDR1 reads LNHDA; CDR2 reads SQIVND (reference sequence). The V segment lost 7 bases and the J segment 7 bases; nucleotides outside the gene matches: 7. The CDR3 protein is CASTELAGGTNEQFF. The CDR3 bases are TGTGCCAGTACCGAACTAGCGGGAGGGACGAATGAGCAGTTCTTC.

The rearrangement joins TRBV28 to TRBJ2-7, with D possibly being TRBD2 (6 bases). Per germline, CDR1 MDHEN and CDR2 SYDVKM. V lost 5 bases to trimming and J lost 0 bases, with 14 bases between them. The length of the CDR3 is 15 residues. The CDR3 sequence: CASSTPWGDSYEQYF. Here the CDR3 DNA reads TGTGCCAGCAGTACCCCGTGGGGGGACTCCTACGAGCAGTACTTC.

The rearrangement links TRBV28 to TRBJ2-2, with 8 bases that match TRBD1. The CDR3 is made up of 17 amino acids. Germline values: CDR1 MDHEN, CDR2 SYDVKM. Trimming took 4 bases from V and 5 from J; bases not matched to a gene: 12. CDR3 amino acids: CASSSSSQGAHTGELFF. For the CDR3, the DNA is TGTGCCAGCAGTTCCTCGTCCCAGGGGGCGCATACCGGGGAGCTGTTTTTT. Variable domain in full (rest from reference TRBV28 and TRBJ2-2): DVKVTQSSRYLVKRTGEKVFLECVQDMDHENMFWYRQDPGLGLRLIYFSYDVKMKEKGDIPEGYSVSREKKERFSLILESASTNQTSMYLCASSSSSQGAHTGELFFGEGSRLTVL.

This sequence joins TRBV3-1 (or the pseudogene TRBV3-2) and TRBJ2-1; 7 nucleotides line up with TRBD1. Germline assignment: CDR1 LGHDT and CDR2 YNNKEL (reference sequence). The CDR3 is made up of 14 amino acids. With V trimmed by 1 base and J by 10 bases, 7 bases remained unmatched. The CDR3 sequence is CASSQGIQGQEQFF. The CDR3, as DNA: TGTGCCAGCAGCCAAGGAATACAGGGACAGGAGCAGTTCTTC.

The J gene is TRBJ1-2, the V gene TRBV5-4; D unresolved. The CDR3 has 15 amino acids. Looked up from germline, CDR1 is SGHNT and CDR2 is YYREEE (reference sequence). The V end was cut by 0 bases, the J end by 8 bases, with 17 bases between. CDR3 sequence (DNA): TGTGCCAGCAGCTTGGACCCGGGGTCGGGTCAGGGCTACACCTTC. Its protein product is CASSLDPGSGQGYTF.

In this sample, this clone turned up once. This chain joins TRBV7-8 and TRBJ2-1, with D possibly TRBD2 on 6 matching bases. CDR3 size: 17 residues. CDR1 is SGHVS, CDR2 FQNEAQ, per germline. Trimming removed 5 bases from V and 0 bases from J, with 17 bases in between. The CDR3 region has the DNA TGTGCCAGCAGCCCCAGCCTGCGGGATTACTCCTACAATGAGCAGTTCTTC. Translation: CASSPSLRDYSYNEQFF. Using reference TRBV7-8 and TRBJ2-1 for the parts outside the CDR3, the full variable domain is GAGVSQSPRYKVAKRGQDVALRCDPISGHVSLFWYQQALGQGPEFLTYFQNEAQLDKSGLPSDRFFAERPEGSVSTLKIQRTQQEDSAVYLCASSPSLRDYSYNEQFFGPGTRLTVL.

The rearrangement joins TRBV19 to TRBJ1-5, with 10 bases lining up with TRBD1. The germline CDR1 and CDR2 sequences are LNHDA and SQIVND (reference sequence). The CDR3 covers 16 residues. J was trimmed by 6 bases and V by 6 bases; bases with no gene match: 11. CDR3 nucleotide sequence: TGTGCCAGTAGCCCTACCGGGACAGGGGCAAGTCAGCCCCAGCATTTT. Its translation: CASSPTGTGASQPQHF. The full variable domain, completed using reference TRBV19 and TRBJ1-5, is DGGITQSPKYLFRKEGQNVTLSCEQNLNHDAMYWYRQDPGQGLRLIYYSQIVNDFQKGDIAEGYSVSREKKESFPLTVTSAQKNPTAFYLCASSPTGTGASQPQHFGDGTRLSIL.

The J gene is TRBJ1-2, the V gene TRBV6-5; possible D gene TRBD1, 5 bases. V was pared by 5 bases and J by 1 base, with 8 bases between. Germline CDR1 MNHEY, CDR2 SVGAGI. CDR3 length equals 13 residues. In DNA, the CDR3 is TGTGCCAGCAGTCCGCAGGGTAACTATGGCTACACCTTC. Translation: CASSPQGNYGYTF.

J is TRBJ1-6 and V is TRBV30, with D maybe TRBD1 (5 bases). Trimming cost V 1 base and J 9 bases, with 7 bases left between them. There are 12 residues in the CDR3. CDR1 is GTSNPN, CDR2 SVGIG, per germline (reference sequence). CDR3 sequence: CAWSGRGSPLHF. In DNA, the CDR3 is TGTGCCTGGAGTGGGAGGGGTTCACCCCTCCACTTT. Variable domain in full (rest from reference TRBV30 and TRBJ1-6): SQTIHQWPATLVQPVGSPLSLECTVEGTSNPNLYWYRQAAGRGLQLLFYSVGIGQISSEVPQNLSASRPQDRQFILSSKKLLLSDSGFYLCAWSGRGSPLHFGNGTRLTVT.

The chain is built from TRBV28 and TRBJ1-6, with unresolved D. The CDR3 is 13 residues long. Trimming left V 5 bases short and J 9 bases short, with 11 bases between. From germline, CDR1 is MDHEN and CDR2 SYDVKM. CDR3 coding DNA: TGTGCCAGCAGTACCCCCGCGAGTTCACCCCTCCACTTT. Protein sequence: CASSTPASSPLHF. Combining the CDR3 with reference TRBV28 and TRBJ1-6 gives the whole variable domain DVKVTQSSRYLVKRTGEKVFLECVQDMDHENMFWYRQDPGLGLRLIYFSYDVKMKEKGDIPEGYSVSREKKERFSLILESASTNQTSMYLCASSTPASSPLHFGNGTRLTVT.

The chain uses TRBV4-3 and TRBJ2-2; the D is unclear. V was clipped by 0 bases and J by 7 bases, with 12 bases between them. This CDR3 has 15 residues. Germline V CDR1 and CDR2: LGHNA, YSLEER. The CDR3 region has the DNA TGCGCCAGCAGCCAAGATGCCCCCATCGGCGGGGAGCTGTTTTTT. As protein: CASSQDAPIGGELFF.

This sequence joins TRBV19 and TRBJ2-1; TRBD1 is a possible D gene (6 bases). The CDR3 is 14 residues long. V dropped 2 bases and J dropped 4 bases, with 9 bases sitting between them. CDR1 and CDR2 from the germline V gene are LNHDA and SQIVND (reference sequence). This chain's CDR3 is CASSIRQEYNEQFF. CDR3 nucleotides: TGTGCCAGTAGTATACGACAGGAGTACAATGAGCAGTTCTTC. The full variable domain, in which reference TRBV19 and TRBJ2-1 provide the parts outside the CDR3, is DGGITQSPKYLFRKEGQNVTLSCEQNLNHDAMYWYRQDPGQGLRLIYYSQIVNDFQKGDIAEGYSVSREKKESFPLTVTSAQKNPTAFYLCASSIRQEYNEQFFGPGTRLTVL.